This T cell receptor beta chain was documented in a study of graft-versus-host responses after intestinal transplantation. About the research overall: Each of the recipients got a multivisceral, liver-intestinal, or isolated intestinal transplant. The study gave all recipients anti-thymocyte globulin induction, then tacrolimus and steroids for 2 to 3 years.

The method was immunoSEQ multiplex PCR; TCRdb's version includes in-frame clones alone and lacks a portion of them. Among about 19,000 clones listed, 90% were seen once. Germline-derived CDR1 and CDR2 are SGDLS and YYNGEE. This CDR3 has 15 residues. With 5 bases clipped from V and 5 bases from J, the junction kept 7 bases outside the gene matches. This clonotype originated in a human patient who received an intestinal transplant, so some T cells may come from the graft donor. V gene TRBV9 combines with J gene TRBJ2-5, with 12 bases fitting TRBD2. The input for sequencing was PBMCs, taken approximately 370 days after transplant. The CDR3 protein is CASSTSGGPAETQYF. The DNA for the CDR3 is TGTGCCAGCAGTACTAGCGGGGGGCCCGCGGAGACCCAGTACTTC. The whole variable domain, remainder taken from reference TRBV9 and TRBJ2-5, is DSGVTQTPKHLITATGQRVTLRCSPRSGDLSVYWYQQSLDQGLQFLIQYYNGEERAKGNILERFSAQQFPDLHSELNLSSLELGDSALYFCASSTSGGPAETQYFGPGTRLLVL.